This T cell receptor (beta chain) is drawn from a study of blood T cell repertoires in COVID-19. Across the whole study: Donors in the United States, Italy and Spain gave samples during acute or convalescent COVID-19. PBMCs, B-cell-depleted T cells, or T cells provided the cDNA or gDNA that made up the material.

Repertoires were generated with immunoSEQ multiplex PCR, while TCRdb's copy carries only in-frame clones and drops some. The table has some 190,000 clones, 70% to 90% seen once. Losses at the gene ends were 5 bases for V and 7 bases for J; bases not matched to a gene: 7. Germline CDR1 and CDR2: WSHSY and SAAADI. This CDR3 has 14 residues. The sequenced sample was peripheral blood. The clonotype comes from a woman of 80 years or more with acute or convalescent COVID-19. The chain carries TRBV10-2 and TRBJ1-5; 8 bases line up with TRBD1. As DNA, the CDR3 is TGCGCCAGCAGTTTACAGGGGACAGGACAGCCCCAGCATTTT. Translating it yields CASSLQGTGQPQHF.